Shown below are 28 T cell receptor beta chains from a single sample sequenced in a study of post-analysis software for immune sequencing data. Findings of the study overall: Relative to controls, patients had five TRBV segments at higher frequency, with TRBV5-6, TRBV5-1 and TRBV20-1 among these.

Unique molecular identifiers were built into the TCR beta cDNA libraries. MiXCR was run by TCRdb on the PCR reads, yielding one entry per CDR3 protein. This table has fewer than 850,000 distinct CDR3 sequences, about 27% appearing once. For these receptors, no antigen is known. Sample: blood. All receptors derive from a girl aged 5 to 17 with multiple sclerosis.

This clonotype was found a few times. In nucleotides, the CDR3 is TGCAGTGCTAGCCGGACGGCCTACTACGAGCAGTACTTC. Residues: CSASRTAYYEQYF. The V call is TRBV20-1, the J call TRBJ2-7; D ambiguous. The CDR3 is made up of 13 amino acids. The V gene's germline CDR1 is DFQATT and CDR2 SNEGSKA (reference sequence). Trimming removed 3 bases from V and 3 bases from J, with 12 bases in between.

This clonotype has a handful of counts. The V call is TRBV29-1, the J call TRBJ1-1, with 12 bases that match TRBD1. The CDR3 totals 14 residues. V shed 5 bases and J 5 bases; nucleotides not matched to a gene: 6. Looked up from germline, CDR1 is SQVTM and CDR2 is ANQGSEA. The CDR3, as DNA: TGCAGCGTTCGGGACAGGGGGCGCGGGACTGAAGCTTTCTTT. Its protein product is CSVRDRGRGTEAFF.

This clonotype was recorded at least ten times. This chain joins TRBV28 and TRBJ2-5, with D tentatively TRBD2 (6 bases). Trimming took 5 bases from V and 5 from J, leaving 12 bases between them. The CDR3 runs 13 residues. In germline, CDR1 is MDHEN, CDR2 SYDVKM. Here the CDR3 reads CASSRGTWETQYF. The CDR3 bases are TGTGCCAGCAGTCGCGGGACTTGGGAGACCCAGTACTTC.

The V call is TRBV10-3, the J call TRBJ2-5; D unclear. V dropped 8 bases and J dropped 11 bases, with 24 bases sitting between them. This CDR3 comprises 14 residues. Per germline, CDR1 ENHRY and CDR2 SYGVKD. The CDR3 spells CAIAPAPAGNEQYF. The DNA of the CDR3 is TGTGCCATCGCCCCAGCCCCGGCCGGCAATGAGCAGTACTTC.

This clonotype was seen many times. This chain connects TRBV20-1 to TRBJ2-5; unclear D gene. CDR1 DFQATT and CDR2 SNEGSKA come from the germline V gene (reference sequence). V was shortened by 3 bases and J by 5 bases, with 13 bases between the two germline ends. This CDR3 is built from 13 residues. CDR3 protein: CSASAYNRETQYF. As DNA, the CDR3 is TGCAGTGCTAGCGCATACAACCGGGAGACCCAGTACTTC.

This clonotype was detected only a few times. The gene calls are TRBV27 and TRBJ2-7; 9 nucleotides agree with TRBD1. Germline V lookup: CDR1 MNHEY, CDR2 SMNVEV (reference sequence). The CDR3 totals 15 residues. Trimming at V came to 6 bases and at J to 2 bases, leaving 8 bases not matched to a gene. CDR3 sequence: CASRRATGGTYEQYF. In DNA form, the CDR3 reads TGTGCCAGCAGACGTGCGACAGGGGGGACCTACGAGCAGTACTTC.

Concerning this clonotype itself: The junction and the germline gene differ at one end; a read error may be behind it. The J gene is TRBJ2-6, the V gene TRBV3-1, with D tentatively TRBD2 (5 bases). The CDR3 contains 14 residues. The germline gives CDR1 LGHDT, CDR2 YNNKEL (reference sequence). The CDR3 coding sequence is TGTGCCGGCAGCCCGGGGTCTGGGGCCAACGTCCTGACTTTC. This sequence encodes CAGSPGSGANVLTF.

The V and J genes are TRBV9 and TRBJ2-1; a possible D gene is TRBD1 (6 bases). This CDR3 has 14 residues. Trimming left V 9 bases short and J 5 bases short, with 18 bases between. CDR1 is SGDLS and CDR2 is YYNGEE in the germline V gene. CDR3 in amino acids: CATSAYTGHNEQFF. In DNA, the CDR3 is TGTGCCACCTCAGCGTATACAGGGCACAATGAGCAGTTCTTC.

This clonotype was detected only a few times. The chain employs TRBV7-2 and TRBJ2-5, with TRBD2 matching over 10 bases. V lost 5 bases, J lost 3 bases, and 9 bases stayed unmatched. The CDR3 contains 16 residues. Germline V CDR1 and CDR2: SGHTA, FQGNSA. Here the CDR3 reads CASSPGGLAGEETQYF. DNA for the CDR3: TGTGCCAGCAGCCCCGGCGGGCTAGCGGGAGAAGAGACCCAGTACTTC.

This clonotype was detected a few times. The chain joins TRBV10-3 to TRBJ2-1; a possible D gene is TRBD2 (6 bases). There are 14 residues in the CDR3. Germline V gene lookup returns CDR1 ENHRY and CDR2 SYGVKD. The germline V and J ends were trimmed by 2 bases and 6 bases, with 11 bases remaining between them. The CDR3, as DNA: TGTGCCATCAGTGAGGAAATTAGCGGCAATGAGCAGTTCTTC. It codes for CAISEEISGNEQFF.

This clonotype was detected ten times or more. J is TRBJ1-2 and V is TRBV7-9, with no clear D. V gave up 1 base and J gave up 8 bases, with 8 bases separating them. The germline gives CDR1 SEHNR, CDR2 FQNEAQ (reference sequence). CDR3 length: 12 amino acids. CDR3 protein: CASSLGASGYTF. The CDR3 region has the DNA TGTGCCAGCAGCTTAGGGGCAAGCGGCTACACCTTC.

This sequence joins TRBV6-6 and TRBJ1-1, with 9 bases aligning to TRBD1. V lost 8 bases to trimming and J lost 1 base; unmatched junction nucleotides: 8. Per germline, CDR1 MNHNY and CDR2 SVGAGI (reference sequence). The CDR3 is 15 residues long. The CDR3 nucleotides are TGTGCCAGCGGACAGGGGAAATTTAGGAACACTGAAGCTTTCTTT. Its protein is CASGQGKFRNTEAFF.

The chain joins TRBV12-3 or TRBV12-4 to TRBJ2-1; tentative D call: TRBD1 (5 bases). Trimming shortened V by 3 bases and J by 0 bases, and 12 bases separated the two germline ends. This CDR3 comprises 16 residues. The chain's CDR3 is CASSLDILASYNEQFF. CDR3 bases: TGTGCCAGCAGTTTGGACATTCTGGCCTCCTACAATGAGCAGTTCTTC.

This clonotype showed up just a few times. The chain carries TRBV5-6 and TRBJ1-4; D unclear. Per germline, CDR1 SGHDT and CDR2 YYEEEE. This CDR3 contains 13 residues. The germline V and J ends were trimmed by 4 bases and 3 bases, with 7 bases remaining between them. CDR3 DNA sequence: TGTGCCAGCAGCCGGGGAGCTAATGAAAAACTGTTTTTT. This translates into CASSRGANEKLFF.

This clonotype was observed a handful of times. The gene calls are TRBV5-5 and TRBJ2-1; D remains ambiguous. The CDR3 has 16 amino acids. V was shortened by 4 bases and J by 5 bases, with 19 bases between the two germline ends. The V gene's germline CDR1 is SGHKS and CDR2 YYEKEE (reference sequence). CDR3 DNA sequence: TGTGCCAGCAGCGGAGCCCGACAAGGGATGGACAATGAGCAGTTCTTC. Translating gives CASSGARQGMDNEQFF.

The V gene is TRBV25-1, the J gene TRBJ2-1; D is unclear. V was pared by 0 bases and J by 7 bases, with 4 bases between. The CDR3 consists of 12 residues. The V gene's germline CDR1 is MGHDK and CDR2 SYGVNS. CDR3 sequence (DNA): TGTGCCAGCAGTGAATATAGGAATGAGCAGTTCTTC. This gives the protein CASSEYRNEQFF.

The chain couples TRBV7-7 to TRBJ1-3, with 7 bases matching TRBD1. V was clipped by 2 bases and J by 0 bases; unmatched bases: 1. The germline V gene has CDR1 SSHAT and CDR2 FNYEAQ (reference sequence). The CDR3 runs to 15 residues. In DNA, the CDR3 is TGTGCCAGCAGCTTAAGGGACAGCTCTGGAAACACCATATATTTT. This encodes CASSLRDSSGNTIYF. The complete variable domain, with remaining parts taken from reference TRBV7-7 and TRBJ1-3, reads GAGVSQSPRYKVTKRGQDVTLRCDPISSHATLYWYQQALGQGPEFLTYFNYEAQPDKSGLPSDRFSAERPEGSISTLTIQRTEQRDSAMYRCASSLRDSSGNTIYFGEGSWLTVV.

This clonotype was seen only a few times. The CDR3 reads CASSLGGDAWETQYF. CDR3 nucleotide sequence: TGCGCCAGCAGCTTGGGGGGCGACGCGTGGGAGACCCAGTACTTC. The rearrangement links TRBV5-1 to TRBJ2-5; a possible D gene is TRBD1 (5 bases). Germline assignment: CDR1 SGHRS and CDR2 YFSETQ. The V end lost 0 bases, the J end lost 5 bases, and 14 bases lay between the germline ends. This CDR3 spans 15 amino acids.

This chain links TRBV20-1 with TRBJ2-2; D ambiguous. Germline loops: CDR1 DFQATT, CDR2 SNEGSKA (reference sequence). The CDR3 spans 13 residues. V was pared by 7 bases and J by 6 bases, with 15 bases between. The CDR3 DNA follows: TGCAGTGGGCTCAGAGATACGGCCGGGGAGCTGTTTTTT. Amino acids: CSGLRDTAGELFF.

The chain employs TRBV20-1 and TRBJ2-6; 10 bases match TRBD1. Per the germline V gene, CDR1 is DFQATT and CDR2 is SNEGSKA (reference sequence). The CDR3 is 16 amino acids. V shed 6 bases, J shed 1 base, and the junction held 6 bases outside the gene matches. The CDR3 nucleotides read TGCAGTGCGGATCCGGGACAGGGGTCTGGGGCCAACGTCCTGACTTTC. Its translation: CSADPGQGSGANVLTF.

This clonotype was detected only a few times. This chain uses TRBV28 with TRBJ2-3; TRBD2 aligns across 14 bases. CDR3 size: 16 residues. Germline V gene data show CDR1 as MDHEN and CDR2 as SYDVKM. Losses at the gene ends were 0 bases for V and 11 bases for J; bases not matched to a gene: 7. CDR3 amino acids: CASSLWGLAGARGQYF. For the CDR3, the DNA is TGTGCCAGCAGTTTATGGGGACTAGCGGGAGCGCGGGGGCAGTATTTT.

The chain employs TRBV9 and TRBJ1-4; D perhaps matches TRBD1 (5 bases). The CDR3 is made up of 14 amino acids. V lost 3 bases and J lost 3, with 9 bases in between. In germline, CDR1 is SGDLS, CDR2 YYNGEE. The CDR3 is CASSEQAANEKLFF. The CDR3 DNA sequence: TGTGCCAGCAGCGAACAGGCAGCTAATGAAAAACTGTTTTTT.

This chain uses TRBV19 with TRBJ2-6, with D uncertain. The CDR3 length is 16 residues. Trimming left V 5 bases short and J 2 bases short, with 13 bases between. Germline CDR1 is LNHDA and CDR2 is SQIVND (reference sequence). The CDR3 DNA follows: TGTGCCAGTAGTGTTAGGGTCGTGGCTGGGGCCAACGTCCTGACTTTC. The encoded protein is CASSVRVVAGANVLTF.

This rearrangement joins TRBV7-9 to TRBJ2-3; 7 bases are shared with TRBD2. Looked up from germline, CDR1 is SEHNR and CDR2 is FQNEAQ (reference sequence). CDR3 length: 17 amino acids. The J segment lost 2 bases and the V segment lost 5 bases, leaving 13 bases of the junction unmatched. The CDR3 is CASSPPARLALTDTQYF. The DNA of the CDR3 is TGTGCCAGCAGCCCCCCCGCCCGACTAGCTCTCACAGATACGCAGTATTTT.

The chain joins TRBV7-2 to TRBJ1-1; D unclear. This CDR3 is 14 amino acids long. The germline V gene encodes CDR1 SGHTA and CDR2 FQGNSA. V was clipped by 7 bases and J by 0 bases, with 12 bases between them. In nucleotides, the CDR3 is TGTGCCAGCACACTAGGACTGTTGAACACTGAAGCTTTCTTT. The encoded protein is CASTLGLLNTEAFF.

J is TRBJ2-7 and V is TRBV9; 8 positions agree with TRBD1. Per the germline V gene, CDR1 is SGDLS and CDR2 is YYNGEE. Trimming took 2 bases from V and 3 from J; bases not matched to a gene: 7. The CDR3 runs to 15 residues. CDR3 protein: CASSVVAGGNYEQYF. In nucleotides, the CDR3 is TGTGCCAGCAGCGTGGTCGCAGGGGGCAACTACGAGCAGTACTTC. Based on the CDR3 plus reference TRBV9 and TRBJ2-7, the full variable domain is DSGVTQTPKHLITATGQRVTLRCSPRSGDLSVYWYQQSLDQGLQFLIQYYNGEERAKGNILERFSAQQFPDLHSELNLSSLELGDSALYFCASSVVAGGNYEQYFGPGTRLTVT.

This clonotype occurred a few times. The chain employs TRBV20-1 and TRBJ2-7, with 12 bases matching TRBD2. V gave up 5 bases and J gave up 7 bases; unmatched junction bases: 12. This CDR3 contains 15 residues. Germline V gene sequence: CDR1 DFQATT, CDR2 SNEGSKA (reference sequence). The CDR3 is CSAQPGTSGYNEQYF. CDR3 nucleotide sequence: TGCAGTGCTCAACCGGGGACTAGCGGGTACAATGAGCAGTACTTC.

This clonotype was seen a few times. This chain uses TRBV5-1 with TRBJ1-6, with TRBD1 as a possible D gene (5 bases). The length of the CDR3 is 16 residues. V gave up 1 base and J gave up 7 bases, with 15 bases separating them. Looked up from germline, CDR1 is SGHRS and CDR2 is YFSETQ. CDR3 DNA: TGCGCCAGCAGCTTGCCAGGGCCCCAGGGAAATTCACCCCTCCACTTT. Translated, it gives CASSLPGPQGNSPLHF.